This T cell receptor beta chain derives from a study of CD8+ T cells in alopecia areata. Background on the study: The study gave tofacitinib for 6 to 18 months, then 6 months off drug.

Sequencing relied on a cDNA template that was reverse transcribed from extracted RNA. Libraries were prepared by immunoSEQ multiplex PCR; TCRdb keeps only in-frame clonotypes and omits some of them. The sample lists hundreds of thousands of clones, about 68% occurring once. The germline V and J ends were trimmed by 5 bases and 10 bases, with 18 bases remaining between them. Germline V lookup: CDR1 GTSNPN, CDR2 SVGIG (reference sequence). The CDR3 is made up of 13 amino acids. The chain is built from TRBV30 and TRBJ2-1, with a possible D match to TRBD2 (5 bases). The sequence came from a human donor with alopecia areata. The sequencing here drew on CD4+ T cells sorted from blood, taken at week 0. CDR3 in amino acids: CAWEPGRKGEQFF. The CDR3 DNA is TGTGCCTGGGAGCCGGGGAGAAAGGGCGAGCAGTTCTTC.